Listed below are T cell receptor beta chains from one sample, sequenced in a study of early T cells in non-severe SARS-CoV-2 infection. TCRdb passed the 5' RACE reads through MiXCR, listing each CDR3 protein once. The table includes about 92,000 distinct CDR3 sequences, approximately 14% detected once. Sequenced sample: whole blood. These receptors all come from an adult who was a healthcare worker with PCR-confirmed SARS-CoV-2 infection or an uninfected control (not recorded which). CDR3s leave out the opening cysteine and the closing phenylalanine or tryptophan. The order of the fields is V gene, CDR3 length, clone size, CDR3 protein. Size tells how often a clone was seen (once, few, many) or the class of an expanded clone, and some rows leave it out.

TRBV3-1 14 few ASSPHGTASGNTIY
TRBV3-1 11 . ASSRQGTYGYT
TRBV6-1 11 . ASSRGDWDEQF
TRBV20-1 13 . SAREVEGKDTEAF
TRBV7-9 14 few ASSSREGESTDTQY
TRBV7-2 12 few ASSLVAAFYEQY
TRBV20-1 10 . SAMEGETEAF
TRBV7-2 12 . ASSSGHNTDTQY
TRBV28 12 few ASSAGSHNYGYT
TRBV28 14 few ASSSRGAGRVKTQY
TRBV7-8 12 few ASSLDGNYNEQF
TRBV12-3/TRBV12-4 14 once ASSLTSGTGAYGYT
TRBV28 10 many ASSLGAYGYT
TRBV20-1 12 many SARDPRGGTEAF
TRBV29-1 13 . SVLTSGGNTDTQY
TRBV28 13 . ASTSPGGESYEQY
TRBV5-1 13 . ASTSGQGYTGELF
TRBV6-2/TRBV6-3 12 few ASSRDRGTNIQY
TRBV27 14 . ASRLPGTGVTGELF
TRBV12-3/TRBV12-4 12 few ASSPPTGMGEQY
TRBV7-7 13 . ASSLGTSGQETQY
TRBV5-6 12 few ASSFRGSAGELF
TRBV9 11 few ASSVVDLDGYT
TRBV9 13 . ASSVAGSYLNEQF
TRBV10-2 16 many ASSEGLRTLISNQPQH
TRBV11-3 11 . ASSLGGVTEAF
TRBV11-2 17 . ASSPLGERGAPSTDTQY
TRBV11-2 11 . ASSLAADGELF
TRBV20-1 11 . SATGSSDEKLF
TRBV29-1 11 . SVVRGDQGTQY
TRBV5-1 14 many ASSTSQIGGTDTQY
TRBV6-5 14 few ASSAQTGGTGNTIY
TRBV29-1 10 once SVRTDNEKLF
TRBV18 12 few ASSPPQLNTEAF
TRBV30 13 . AWSVASTGTDTQY
TRBV20-1 13 . SARPSSSGANVLT
TRBV28 12 many ASSLRGHDEKLF
TRBV7-6 10 few ASSPRPHEQF
TRBV28 14 few ASIKNRGAGSYEQF
TRBV24-1 10 . ATSDDNQPQH
TRBV4-3 14 many ASSQEWTSGNNEQF
TRBV6-5 11 . ASSYLFTDTQY
TRBV5-1 12 . ASSLALEGATQY
TRBV19 11 many ASSIQGTGELF
TRBV20-1 8 many SANSGEQY
TRBV7-9 12 . ASSLVLAADTQY
TRBV11-2 14 many ASSRVGGGSTDTQY
TRBV20-1 13 many SAKGEGPDNSPLH
TRBV20-1 12 . SATHRGSVYEQY
TRBV11-2 12 few ASSSQVSNQPQH
TRBV11-2 13 . ASSPHSRVTDTQY
TRBV15 13 few ATSRETGDFNEQF
TRBV9 17 few ASSTSAGRQGAGNTEAF
TRBV12-3/TRBV12-4 12 . ASSLFPTGTEAF
TRBV12-3/TRBV12-4 14 . ASSLRRGGITDTQY
TRBV12-2 12 . ASRSGSVTYEQY
TRBV27 13 . ASSLPGQAAYEQY
TRBV7-3 13 many ASSLQGRALSPLH
TRBV5-1 13 few ASSSVTSGTDTQY
TRBV5-6 14 few ASSFRGTGGIQPQH